The 12 T cell receptor delta chains given below trace back to one sample, sequenced in a study of gamma-delta T cells after stem cell transplantation. TCRdb re-processed the RT-PCR reads using CATT. The table includes thousands of delta-chain clones, about a sixth detected once. What was sequenced was gamma-delta T cells. These receptor sequences come from a human donor. It is not recorded whose cells these are; they may come from a transplant donor. This table probably holds off-target reads from a library built for another chain.

The CDR3 DNA reads as TGTGCCTGTGACACCATACTGAGCACCGATAAACTCATCTTT. Translation: CACDTILSTDKLIF. This chain uses TRDV2 with TRDJ1; D is undetermined. Per the germline V gene, CDR1 is GEAIGNYY and CDR2 is EKD. CDR3 length: 14 amino acids. V was shortened by 0 bases and J by 1 base, with 8 bases between the two germline ends.

Points on this clone: Other DNA sequences from this sample encode an identical CDR3 as well. The rearrangement uses TRDV2 and TRDJ1; 12 bases match TRDD3. V lost 2 bases and J lost 0; bases outside the gene matches: 12. The CDR3 is 19 residues long. In germline, CDR1 is GEAIGNYY, CDR2 EKD. The CDR3 here is CACDRLGDTGANYTDKLIF. The CDR3 DNA is TGTGCCTGTGACAGACTGGGGGATACTGGGGCGAATTACACCGATAAACTCATCTTT.

This clone was found a few times. One end of the junction does not line up with germline, which may come from a read error. The rearrangement links TRDV2 to TRDJ1; possible D gene TRDD3, 6 bases. CDR1 GEAIGNYY and CDR2 EKD come from the germline V gene. The CDR3 sequence is 18 residues long. The CDR3 reads CACDTAGNPGGGTDKLIF. The CDR3 DNA reads TGTGCCTGTGACACAGCCGGTAATCCCGGGGGAGGCACCGATAAGCTCATCTTT.

This clone was picked up a small number of times. The chain joins TRDV2 to TRDJ1; a possible D gene is TRDD3 (5 bases). The germline V gene encodes CDR1 GEAIGNYY and CDR2 EKD. CDR3 length: 20 residues. Trimming removed 0 bases at V and 2 bases at J, with 27 bases between. The CDR3, as DNA: TGTGCCTGTGACACCGTTCCCCATACGGGGGTTCACTTGAAGACCGATAAACTCATCTTT. It is translated as CACDTVPHTGVHLKTDKLIF.

The chain carries TRDV2 and TRDJ1; D unclear. Trimming left V 3 bases short and J 0 bases short, with 13 bases between. The germline V gene encodes CDR1 GEAIGNYY and CDR2 EKD. This CDR3 is 15 amino acids long. The CDR3 spells CACDPLDRDTDKLIF. In DNA form, the CDR3 reads TGTGCCTGTGACCCTTTGGATCGGGACACCGATAAACTCATCTTT.

The chain links TRDV2 to TRDJ3, with D possibly matching TRDD3 (6 bases). Germline-derived CDR1 and CDR2 are GEAIGNYY and EKD. The CDR3 loop spans 18 amino acids. With 0 bases removed from V and 8 bases from J, the gap between germline ends came to 19 bases. This CDR3 reads CACDTLGTGDGYTRQMFF. The CDR3 DNA follows: TGTGCCTGTGACACCCTGGGGACGGGGGACGGGTACACCCGACAGATGTTTTTC.

On this clone: This sequence may be a read error, since a much larger clone differs from it by one base. The chain couples TRDV2 to TRDJ1; 11 nucleotides line up with TRDD3. V lost 0 bases to trimming and J lost 4 bases; unmatched junction nucleotides: 9. The CDR3 sequence is 17 residues long. Germline CDR1 GEAIGNYY, CDR2 EKD. CDR3 protein: CACDTVASGGYYDKLIF. The CDR3 coding sequence is TGTGCCTGTGACACCGTAGCGTCTGGGGGATACTACGATAAACTCATCTTT.

This clone was seen a handful of times. The J gene is TRDJ1, the V gene TRDV2, with 10 positions matching TRDD3. This CDR3 has 16 amino acids. V lost 5 bases to trimming and J lost 0 bases; unmatched junction nucleotides: 8. Germline values: CDR1 GEAIGNYY, CDR2 EKD. Here the CDR3 DNA reads TGTGCCTGTGTCCCACTAACTGGGGGATACACCGATAAACTCATCTTT. It codes for CACVPLTGGYTDKLIF.

This clone was picked up a small number of times. The germline gene is not matched at one end of the junction; a read error may be the cause. This rearrangement joins TRDV2 to TRDJ1, with 12 bases identical to TRDD3. This CDR3 contains 16 residues. Germline-derived CDR1 and CDR2 are GEAIGNYY and EKD. CDR3 sequence: CACDNLGDTATEKLIF. DNA of the CDR3: TGTGCCTGTGACAACCTGGGGGATACGGCAACCGAAAAACTCATCTTT.

V gene TRDV2 combines with J gene TRDJ1, with 9 nucleotides matching TRDD3. After removal of 3 bases from V and 3 bases from J, the junction contained 7 bases not matched to a gene. CDR1 is GEAIGNYY and CDR2 is EKD in the germline V gene. This CDR3 region has 15 residues. The CDR3 loop is CACDAWGISADKLIF. The CDR3 DNA reads TGTGCCTGTGACGCGTGGGGGATAAGTGCCGATAAACTCATCTTT.

This clone is a singleton in its sample. The J gene is TRDJ1, the V gene TRDV2; 12 bases match TRDD3. CDR1 GEAIGNYY and CDR2 EKD come from the germline V gene. J lost 4 bases, V lost 3 bases, and 14 bases had no gene match. This CDR3 comprises 18 residues. The CDR3: CACDSLLGDTEGSDKLIF. The CDR3 DNA reads TGTGCCTGTGACTCGCTGCTGGGGGATACGGAGGGGAGCGATAAACTCATCTTT.

The CDR3 is CACDPTGGGYTDKLIF. The CDR3 region has the DNA TGTGCCTGTGACCCTACTGGGGGCGGTTACACCGATAAACTCATCTTT. The genes are TRDV2 and TRDJ1; 8 bases match TRDD3. Germline V gives CDR1 GEAIGNYY, CDR2 EKD. J was trimmed by 0 bases and V by 3 bases; bases with no gene match: 8. This CDR3 comprises 16 residues.